These 29 T cell receptor beta chains share one sample of origin, sequenced in a study of spatial heterogeneity in lung cancer. Time point defined: sample taken at primary tumor resection. Their target antigens are unknown. TCRdb reprocessed the 5' RACE reads via MiXCR and lists one record per CDR3 protein. The sample comprises about 19,000 distinct CDR3 sequences, about 9.6% of which are singletons, and about a fifth rests with the top ten. Study-wide points: The study found that expanded intratumoral alpha and beta TCR counts tracked tumor mutation counts.

This sample comprised lung tumor tissue, obtained at surgery. These receptors originate from a female donor with early-stage non-small cell lung cancer.

There are many counts of this clonotype. This beta chain represents an off-target read in a library built for alpha chains; its size is of limited meaning. The J gene is TRBJ2-3, the V gene TRBV20-1, with a weak D call TRBD1 (5 bases). V lost 5 bases, J lost 4 bases, and 10 bases lay in between. CDR1 is DFQATT, CDR2 SNEGSKA, per germline (reference sequence). The CDR3 totals 12 residues. In DNA, the CDR3 is TGCAGTGCTCCCCGCAGGGCAGATACGCAGTATTTT. Translated: CSAPRRADTQYF.

Worth noting for this clonotype: Because the library targeted alpha chains, this beta chain is an off-target read whose size means little. The chain carries TRBV30 and TRBJ2-1, with D maybe TRBD2 (5 bases). V lost 4 bases to trimming and J lost 6 bases, with 10 bases between them. From germline, CDR1 is GTSNPN and CDR2 SVGIG (reference sequence). The CDR3 consists of 12 residues. In nucleotides, the CDR3 is TGTGCCTGGAATGACGCGGGCAATGAGCAGTTCTTC. Translating gives CAWNDAGNEQFF.

Concerning this clonotype: Within a library made for alpha chains, this beta chain is off target, and its count is uninformative. The CDR3 nucleotides read TGCGCCAGCAGCTCGGGACAAATGGACTATGGCTACACCTTC. Protein product: CASSSGQMDYGYTF. V gene TRBV5-1 combines with J gene TRBJ1-2; a possible D gene is TRBD1 (6 bases). CDR3 length: 14 amino acids. Germline-derived CDR1 and CDR2 are SGHRS and YFSETQ. The V gene lost 3 bases and the J gene lost 3 bases, with 12 bases spanning the gap. Full variable domain (remainder filled in from reference TRBV5-1 and TRBJ1-2): KAGVTQTPRYLIKTRGQQVTLSCSPISGHRSVSWYQQTPGQGLQFLFEYFSETQRNKGNFPGRFSGRQFSNSRSEMNVSTLELGDSALYLCASSSGQMDYGYTFGSGTRLTVV.

On this clonotype itself: The library was built for alpha chains, so this beta chain is an off-target read and its size means little. The CDR3 loop reads CASSLLRAPLHF. The CDR3 bases are TGTGCCAGCAGTCTCTTGCGGGCACCCCTCCACTTT. This chain joins TRBV28 and TRBJ1-6; D gene uncertain. V was shortened by 5 bases and J by 11 bases, with 10 bases between the two germline ends. The CDR3 spans 12 residues. CDR1 is MDHEN, CDR2 SYDVKM, per germline.

This clonotype counts as medium-sized. This beta chain was picked up by a library intended for alpha chains and is off target, so its count carries little meaning. This chain joins TRBV20-1 and TRBJ2-3, with a tentative D call TRBD2 (6 bases). The V gene lost 3 bases and the J gene lost 2 bases, with 15 bases spanning the gap. The CDR3 runs 15 residues. Germline values: CDR1 DFQATT, CDR2 SNEGSKA (reference sequence). CDR3: CSASWEEWVTDTQYF. Here the CDR3 DNA reads TGCAGTGCTAGTTGGGAGGAGTGGGTCACAGATACGCAGTATTTT.

This clonotype was seen at least ten times. This beta chain slipped into a library made for alpha chains as a stray read, so its size is not meaningful. This chain connects TRBV24-1 to TRBJ2-3; D remains unclear. The CDR3 consists of 15 residues. Trimming stripped 5 bases from V and 1 base from J, with 12 bases between. CDR1 is KGHDR and CDR2 is SFDVKD in the germline V gene. The CDR3 DNA reads as TGTGCCACCAGTGGGACGGGCACCGGCACAGATACGCAGTATTTT. Amino acids: CATSGTGTGTDTQYF.

Judged by abundance, this clonotype is medium-sized. This beta chain is off target for a library built for alpha chains, so its abundance means little. CDR3 nucleotide sequence: TGTGCCAGCAGCTTATCTCGGAGGGGTTATAGCAATCAGCCCCAGCATTTT. Amino acid sequence: CASSLSRRGYSNQPQHF. The J gene is TRBJ1-5, the V gene TRBV11-3, with D possibly TRBD1 on 5 matching bases. V was pared by 2 bases and J by 0 bases, with 14 bases between. Germline-derived CDR1 and CDR2 are SGHNT and YENEEA. This CDR3 has 17 amino acids.

Worth noting for this clonotype: This beta chain is a stray read from a library made for alpha chains; its abundance is not meaningful. The chain employs TRBV20-1 and TRBJ1-5, with a possible D match to TRBD1 (5 bases). The CDR3 has 12 amino acids. The V end lost 8 bases, the J end lost 11 bases, and 19 bases lay between the germline ends. Germline values: CDR1 DFQATT, CDR2 SNEGSKA (reference sequence). For the CDR3, the DNA is TGCAGTACCCTGACAGAAGAAAGGTCCCAGCATTTT. Encoded protein: CSTLTEERSQHF.

This clonotype occurred many times. In a library made to pick up alpha chains, this beta chain is a stray read with a size that means little. J is TRBJ2-7 and V is TRBV10-3; 8 nucleotides match TRBD1. The V segment lost 7 bases and the J segment 7 bases; nucleotides outside the gene matches: 6. The CDR3 spans 12 residues. Per the germline V gene, CDR1 is ENHRY and CDR2 is SYGVKD. In DNA form, the CDR3 reads TGTGCCATCACCCCGGACAGGGAGGAGCAGTACTTC. Amino acids: CAITPDREEQYF.

This clonotype showed up many times. This beta chain is an unintended read in a library built for alpha chains; its size means little. This rearrangement joins TRBV11-3 to TRBJ2-1; maybe TRBD1 (5 bases). Germline-derived CDR1 and CDR2 are SGHNT and YENEEA. V dropped 4 bases and J dropped 6 bases, with 13 bases sitting between them. There are 14 residues in the CDR3. The CDR3 reads CASSYLGAPNEQFF. CDR3 DNA sequence: TGTGCCAGCAGCTACCTTGGGGCCCCCAATGAGCAGTTCTTC. The whole variable domain, remainder taken from reference TRBV11-3 and TRBJ2-1, is EAGVVQSPRYKIIEKKQPVAFWCNPISGHNTLYWYLQNLGQGPELLIRYENEEAVDDSQLPKDRFSAERLKGVDSTLKIQPAELGDSAVYLCASSYLGAPNEQFFGPGTRLTVL.

This clonotype was found many times. This beta chain appears as a stray read in a library generated for alpha chains; its size is not informative. The chain combines TRBV28 with TRBJ1-4; 7 bases are a match to TRBD1. This CDR3 contains 11 residues. CDR1 MDHEN and CDR2 SYDVKM come from the germline V gene. Unmatched junction bases numbered 7, after V lost 6 bases and J lost 15 bases. The DNA of the CDR3 is TGTGCCAGCAGACTACAGGGGAAAATGTTTTTT. This sequence encodes CASRLQGKMFF.

This clonotype occurred many times. In a library made to pick up alpha chains, this beta chain is a stray read with a size that means little. This chain joins TRBV12-3 or TRBV12-4 and TRBJ1-1; D is uncertain. V dropped 7 bases and J dropped 4 bases, with 19 bases sitting between them. The CDR3 runs 15 residues. This CDR3 is CASNERASGFTEAFF. For the CDR3, the DNA is TGTGCCAGCAATGAGAGGGCCTCGGGGTTCACTGAAGCTTTCTTT.

This clonotype was recorded many times. This beta chain appears as a stray read in a library generated for alpha chains; its size is not informative. CDR3 amino acids: CASSISGGSTEAFF. The DNA for the CDR3 is TGTGCCAGCAGTATCTCGGGGGGCAGCACTGAAGCTTTCTTT. This rearrangement joins TRBV25-1 to TRBJ1-1; D is possibly TRBD1 (6 bases). Germline V gene sequence: CDR1 MGHDK, CDR2 SYGVNS. The V end lost 5 bases, the J end lost 4 bases, and 14 bases lay between the germline ends. The CDR3 has 14 amino acids.

This clonotype was observed at least ten times. Because this beta chain is a stray read in a library intended to capture alpha chains, its abundance should not be given much weight. The chain has TRBV6-5 and TRBJ2-3; D remains ambiguous. CDR3 length equals 16 residues. Trimming pared 2 bases from V and 1 base from J, leaving 13 bases between. Germline V gene sequence: CDR1 MNHEY, CDR2 SVGAGI. The CDR3 region has the DNA TGTGCCAGCAGTTACATTGGGTCATGGGGCACAGATACGCAGTATTTT. It codes for CASSYIGSWGTDTQYF.

This clonotype was seen many times. This beta chain came through as a stray read in a library set up for alpha chains, and its size says little. The genes are TRBV2 and TRBJ1-3; tentative D call: TRBD1 (5 bases). V lost 4 bases and J lost 3, with 10 bases in between. This CDR3 has 14 residues. Germline V gene lookup returns CDR1 SNHLY and CDR2 FYNNEI. The CDR3 nucleotides are TGTGCCAGCAGTGCGACAGCGAGTGGAAACACCATATATTTT. This codes for CASSATASGNTIYF.

This clonotype was observed a few times. This beta chain is an unintended read in a library built for alpha chains; its size means little. This rearrangement joins TRBV7-2 to TRBJ2-5, with D uncertain. V shed 5 bases and J shed 5 bases, with 6 bases lying between them. The CDR3 is 11 amino acids. Germline V gene sequence: CDR1 SGHTA, CDR2 FQGNSA. DNA for the CDR3: TGTGCCAGCAGCGAGGTCGAGACCCAGTACTTC. Translation: CASSEVETQYF.

This clonotype was found a few times. A library made for alpha chains picked up this beta chain off target, so its size means little. V is TRBV5-1 and J is TRBJ2-5; D is ambiguous. The CDR3 extends over 13 amino acids. From germline, CDR1 is SGHRS and CDR2 YFSETQ. V was pared by 0 bases and J by 2 bases, with 5 bases between. CDR3 loop: CASSLEAQETQYF. The DNA for the CDR3 is TGCGCCAGCAGCTTGGAAGCACAAGAGACCCAGTACTTC.

Only a few counts were recorded for this clonotype. In a library made to pick up alpha chains, this beta chain is a stray read with a size that means little. The rearrangement links TRBV6-2 or TRBV6-3 to TRBJ2-1, with TRBD2 matching over 10 bases. J was trimmed by 2 bases and V by 2 bases; bases with no gene match: 3. CDR1 is MNHEY, CDR2 SVGEGT, per germline. The CDR3 extends over 16 amino acids. Here the CDR3 reads CASSYGLADPYNEQFF. The DNA for the CDR3 is TGTGCCAGCAGTTACGGACTAGCGGACCCCTACAATGAGCAGTTCTTC.

Comments on this clonotype: This beta chain is an off-target read within a library intended for alpha chains, so its frequency means little. The rearrangement links TRBV5-1 to TRBJ2-3; 7 bases line up with TRBD2. V trimming: 4 bases; J trimming: 4 bases; junction bases outside the gene matches: 6. Germline loops: CDR1 SGHRS, CDR2 YFSETQ. This CDR3 region has 14 residues. The chain's CDR3 is CASSTGGGPDTQYF. CDR3 nucleotide sequence: TGCGCCAGCAGCACCGGCGGGGGTCCAGATACGCAGTATTTT.

This clonotype was detected many times. The library was built for alpha chains, so this beta chain is an off-target read and its size means little. The chain employs TRBV7-9 and TRBJ2-5, with TRBD2 as a possible D gene (6 bases). With 6 bases removed from V and 3 bases from J, the gap between germline ends came to 17 bases. The germline CDR1 and CDR2 sequences are SEHNR and FQNEAQ (reference sequence). The length of the CDR3 is 15 residues. CDR3 in DNA: TGTGCCAGCAGTTTGGTGACGCGGGAAAAAGAGACCCAGTACTTC. This translates into CASSLVTREKETQYF.

Details on this clonotype: The junction departs from germline at one end; a sequencing error may be responsible. The library was designed around alpha chains, so this beta chain is a stray read whose abundance carries little weight. The V and J genes are TRBV5-1 and TRBJ1-1; 7 bases map to TRBD1. The CDR3 is 14 amino acids. CDR1 and CDR2 from the germline V gene are SGHRS and YFSETQ. The CDR3 here is CASSSGQMNTEACF. CDR3 nucleotide sequence: TGCGCCAGCAGCTCGGGACAGATGAACACTGAAGCTTGCTTT.

This clonotype was counted at least ten times. This beta chain represents an off-target read in a library built for alpha chains; its size is of limited meaning. The rearrangement uses TRBV12-3 or TRBV12-4 and TRBJ2-3; unclear D gene. V gave up 7 bases and J gave up 0 bases, with 8 bases separating them. The CDR3 consists of 13 residues. The CDR3 spells CASNHQSTDTQYF. The DNA for the CDR3 is TGTGCCAGCAATCACCAGAGCACAGATACGCAGTATTTT.

A word on this clonotype: Since it is a stray read in a library aimed at alpha chains, this beta chain has a size that is not meaningful. The chain has TRBV12-3 or TRBV12-4 and TRBJ1-2; D remains ambiguous. The CDR3 sequence is 15 residues long. With 5 bases removed from V and 6 bases from J, the gap between germline ends came to 19 bases. This chain's CDR3 is CASSPSGLRRDGYTF. The CDR3 nucleotides are TGTGCCAGCAGTCCTTCTGGTCTTCGAAGGGATGGCTACACCTTC.

This clonotype was picked up many times. This beta chain came through as a stray read in a library set up for alpha chains, and its size says little. The chain uses TRBV20-1 and TRBJ1-1; D gene uncertain. The CDR3 covers 13 residues. Trimming left V 0 bases short and J 2 bases short, with 7 bases between. CDR1 is DFQATT and CDR2 is SNEGSKA in the germline V gene (reference sequence). In DNA, the CDR3 is TGCAGTGCTAGAGATGCAGCTAACACTGAAGCTTTCTTT. It specifies CSARDAANTEAFF.

About this clonotype: As an off-target read in a library built for alpha chains, this beta chain has a frequency of little significance. This sequence joins TRBV7-2 and TRBJ2-5; D not certain. Germline V gene lookup returns CDR1 SGHTA and CDR2 FQGNSA. This CDR3 has 14 residues. Trimming took 0 bases from V and 5 from J, leaving 10 bases between them. DNA for the CDR3: TGTGCCAGCAGCTTAGCCCGGTTTAGGGAGACCCAGTACTTC. This sequence encodes CASSLARFRETQYF.

This clonotype was detected many times. As an off-target read in a library built for alpha chains, this beta chain has a frequency of little significance. This chain connects TRBV7-9 to TRBJ1-4; D is possibly TRBD1 (5 bases). Germline values: CDR1 SEHNR, CDR2 FQNEAQ (reference sequence). This CDR3 spans 13 amino acids. Trimming left V 5 bases short and J 5 bases short, with 9 bases between. DNA for the CDR3: TGTGCCAGCAGCCGGGGCACCAATGAAAAACTGTTTTTT. Protein sequence: CASSRGTNEKLFF.

A remark on this clonotype: Because the library targeted alpha chains, this beta chain is an off-target read whose size means little. The chain combines TRBV20-1 with TRBJ1-1; D gene uncertain. This CDR3 has 12 residues. Trimming removed 5 bases at V and 0 bases at J, with 7 bases between. Germline-derived CDR1 and CDR2 are DFQATT and SNEGSKA (reference sequence). The CDR3 sequence: CSAYQLNTEAFF. CDR3 DNA: TGCAGTGCTTATCAGTTGAACACTGAAGCTTTCTTT.

This clonotype appeared a few times. The size of this beta chain means little, since it is a stray read in a library made for alpha chains. V and J are TRBV12-3 or TRBV12-4 and TRBJ1-1; the D gene is possibly TRBD1 (6 bases). This CDR3 is built from 13 residues. Trimming took 3 bases from V and 8 from J, leaving 13 bases between them. The CDR3 sequence: CASSFSRTGEAFF. As DNA, the CDR3 is TGTGCCAGCAGTTTCAGCCGCACAGGGGAAGCTTTCTTT.

This clonotype was counted at least ten times. This beta chain appears as a stray read in a library generated for alpha chains; its size is not informative. CDR3 coding DNA: TGTGCCAGCAGTCCGCCCCCGGGCGTCCCCGTCACTGAAGCTTTCTTT. The encoded protein is CASSPPPGVPVTEAFF. J is TRBJ1-1 and V is TRBV7-9; no clear D. CDR3 size: 16 residues. Trimming pared 6 bases from V and 4 bases from J, leaving 21 bases between. Per the germline V gene, CDR1 is SEHNR and CDR2 is FQNEAQ (reference sequence).